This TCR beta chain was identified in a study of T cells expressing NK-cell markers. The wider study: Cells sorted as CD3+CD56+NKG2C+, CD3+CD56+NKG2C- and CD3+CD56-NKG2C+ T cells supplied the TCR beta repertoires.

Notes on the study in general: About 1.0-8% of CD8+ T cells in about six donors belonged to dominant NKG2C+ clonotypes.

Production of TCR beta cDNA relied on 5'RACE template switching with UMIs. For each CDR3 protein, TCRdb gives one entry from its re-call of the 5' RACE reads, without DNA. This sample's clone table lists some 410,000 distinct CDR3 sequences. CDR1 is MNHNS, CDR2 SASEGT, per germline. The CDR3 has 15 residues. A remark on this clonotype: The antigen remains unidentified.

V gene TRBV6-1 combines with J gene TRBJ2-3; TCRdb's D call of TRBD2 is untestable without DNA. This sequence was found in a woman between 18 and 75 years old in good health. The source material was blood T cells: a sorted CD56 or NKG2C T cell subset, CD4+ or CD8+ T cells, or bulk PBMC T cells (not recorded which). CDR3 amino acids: CASRGTSGGAQTQYF.